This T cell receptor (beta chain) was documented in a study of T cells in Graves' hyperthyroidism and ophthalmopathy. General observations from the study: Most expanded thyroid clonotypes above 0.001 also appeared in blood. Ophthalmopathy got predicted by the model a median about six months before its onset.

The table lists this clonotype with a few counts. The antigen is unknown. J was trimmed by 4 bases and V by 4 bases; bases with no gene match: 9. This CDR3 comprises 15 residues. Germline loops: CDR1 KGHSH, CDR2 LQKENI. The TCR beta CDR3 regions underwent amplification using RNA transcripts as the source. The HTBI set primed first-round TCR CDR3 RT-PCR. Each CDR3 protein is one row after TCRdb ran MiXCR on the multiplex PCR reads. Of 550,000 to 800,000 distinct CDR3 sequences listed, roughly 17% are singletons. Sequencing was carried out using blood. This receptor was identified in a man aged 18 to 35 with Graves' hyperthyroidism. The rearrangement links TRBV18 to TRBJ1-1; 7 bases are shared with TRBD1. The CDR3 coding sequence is TGTGCCAGCTCACACTTCTTACAGGGGCGCACTGAAGCTTTCTTT. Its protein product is CASSHFLQGRTEAFF.